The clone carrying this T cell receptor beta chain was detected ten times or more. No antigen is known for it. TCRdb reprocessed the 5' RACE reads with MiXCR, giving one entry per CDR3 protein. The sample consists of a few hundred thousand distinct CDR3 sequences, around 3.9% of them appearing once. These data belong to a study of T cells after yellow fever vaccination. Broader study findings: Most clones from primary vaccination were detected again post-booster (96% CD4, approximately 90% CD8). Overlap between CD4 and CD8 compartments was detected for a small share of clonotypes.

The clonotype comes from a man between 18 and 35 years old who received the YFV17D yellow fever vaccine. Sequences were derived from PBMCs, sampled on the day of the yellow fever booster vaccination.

CDR3 in DNA: TGTGCCAGCAGCCATGGGACAGGGGGCGACTATGGCTACACCTTC. It yields the protein CASSHGTGGDYGYTF. J is TRBJ1-2 and V is TRBV4-2, with 12 bases fitting TRBD1. Germline assignment: CDR1 LGHNA and CDR2 YNFKEQ. Germline trimming cut 3 bases from V and 3 bases from J; bases unmatched to any gene: 2. There are 15 residues in the CDR3.